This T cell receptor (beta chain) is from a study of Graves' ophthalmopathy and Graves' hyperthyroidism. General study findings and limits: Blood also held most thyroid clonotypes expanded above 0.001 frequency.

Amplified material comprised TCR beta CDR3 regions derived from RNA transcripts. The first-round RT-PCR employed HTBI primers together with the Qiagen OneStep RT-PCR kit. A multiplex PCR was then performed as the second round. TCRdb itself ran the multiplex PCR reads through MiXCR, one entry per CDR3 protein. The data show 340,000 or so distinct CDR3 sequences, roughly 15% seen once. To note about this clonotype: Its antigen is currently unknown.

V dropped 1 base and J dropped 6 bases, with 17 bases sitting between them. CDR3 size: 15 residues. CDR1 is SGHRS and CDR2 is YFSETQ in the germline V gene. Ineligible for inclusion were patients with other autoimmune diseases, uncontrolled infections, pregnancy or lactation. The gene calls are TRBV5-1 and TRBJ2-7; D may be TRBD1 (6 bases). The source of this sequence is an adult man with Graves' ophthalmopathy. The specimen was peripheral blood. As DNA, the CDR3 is TGCGCCAGCAGCTTGACAAACGCAGGGGTTAGCGAGCAGTACTTC. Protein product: CASSLTNAGVSEQYF.